This T cell receptor beta chain was recorded in a study of shared clonotypes between healthy human individuals. Study context: There were three CD4 naive, three CD4 memory, two CD8 naive and one CD8 memory plates per donor.

The study's findings and limits: Non-shared clonotypes had lower generation probabilities than those shared by all four donors.

Note on this clone: Its antigen is not known.

Using immunoSEQ multiplex PCR, the repertoire was profiled, and TCRdb retains in-frame clones only, with some absent. Of around 1.9 million clones detected, more than 85% appear once; the ten largest clones hold 1.5% to 2%. Naive-designated CD8 cells lacked CD45RO, were positively enriched for CCR7, and omitted terminally differentiated effector memory CD45RA+ cells. This CDR3 has 15 amino acids. V dropped 4 bases and J dropped 2; count of bases not matched to a gene: 2. Germline V lookup: CDR1 LGHNA, CDR2 YNFKEQ. The TCR comes from a man younger than 35 in good health. Some clones in this sample may be carry-over from other donors' samples. The chain couples TRBV4-2 to TRBJ2-3, with 11 bases fitting TRBD2. The material sequenced was naive CD8+ T cells from PBMCs. In DNA, the CDR3 is TGTGCCAGCAGCCCGACTAGCGGGGACACAGATACGCAGTATTTT. The encoded protein is CASSPTSGDTDTQYF.